These 11 T cell receptor beta chains came from one sample sequenced in a study of blood T cell repertoires in COVID-19. Here immunoSEQ multiplex PCR was the method, and the copy in TCRdb shows in-frame clones only, minus some. The sample lists under 300,000 clones, about 89% occurring once. The sequencing sample was made of PBMCs or T cells enriched from blood (not recorded which). All receptors derive from a woman aged 40 to 49 who had recovered from COVID-19.

This chain links TRBV3-1 (or the pseudogene TRBV3-2) with TRBJ1-2; 7 bases line up with TRBD1. Germline CDR1 reads LGHDT; CDR2 reads YNNKEL (reference sequence). The length of the CDR3 is 16 residues. The ends lost 4 bases at V and 4 bases at J; junction bases unmatched: 12. The DNA of the CDR3 is TGTGCCAGCAGCCTCCGGGACAGTATAACGGGCTATGGCTACACCTTC. Its translation is CASSLRDSITGYGYTF.

This rearrangement joins TRBV27 to TRBJ2-5, with D maybe TRBD1 (5 bases). CDR1 and CDR2 from the germline V gene are MNHEY and SMNVEV (reference sequence). This CDR3 is built from 13 residues. V was cut by 8 bases and J by 7 bases, with 17 bases left in between. The CDR3: CASGAGRLRTQYF. CDR3 DNA sequence: TGTGCCAGCGGGGCTGGCAGGCTTAGGACCCAGTACTTC.

Ten or more counts support this clone. This chain uses TRBV3-1 (or the pseudogene TRBV3-2) with TRBJ2-1; D uncertain. Germline CDR1 LGHDT, CDR2 YNNKEL (reference sequence). Trimming took 0 bases from V and 6 from J, leaving 12 bases between them. CDR3 size: 15 residues. For the CDR3, the DNA is TGTGCCAGCAGCCAAGATATCCTCCCGGGCAATGAGCAGTTCTTC. Its translation: CASSQDILPGNEQFF.

This clone was detected once. This rearrangement joins TRBV7-8 to TRBJ2-2; 9 bases are shared with TRBD1. V trimming: 6 bases; J trimming: 4 bases; junction bases outside the gene matches: 9. The CDR3 contains 16 residues. CDR1 is SGHVS and CDR2 is FQNEAQ in the germline V gene. This chain's CDR3 is CASRPTRDRVTGELFF. The CDR3 DNA reads as TGTGCCAGCAGGCCAACCCGGGACAGGGTCACCGGGGAGCTGTTTTTT.

This clone was seen a single time. The V and J genes are TRBV6-6 and TRBJ1-3; a possible D gene is TRBD1 (6 bases). The length of the CDR3 is 16 residues. V was trimmed by 5 bases and J by 6 bases, leaving 20 bases between them. Germline CDR1 and CDR2: MNHNY and SVGAGI (reference sequence). The CDR3 DNA reads TGTGCCAGCAGTACCCCTTACCCAGGGGATTTAAACACCATATATTTT. Residues: CASSTPYPGDLNTIYF.

The CDR3 reads CASSQTGGSGELFF. Written as DNA, the CDR3 is TGTGCCAGCAGCCAAACTGGGGGGTCCGGGGAGCTGTTTTTT. The chain carries TRBV3-1 (or the pseudogene TRBV3-2) and TRBJ2-2; perhaps TRBD2 as D (6 bases). Germline CDR1 reads LGHDT; CDR2 reads YNNKEL (reference sequence). V shed 2 bases and J shed 6 bases, with 10 bases lying between them. The CDR3 loop spans 14 amino acids.

Remarks on this clone: The sample has other DNA sequences that encode this CDR3 too. The chain has TRBV19 and TRBJ1-5, with TRBD1 matching 8 bases. Trimming removed 3 bases from V and 3 bases from J; junction bases left unmatched: 4. CDR1 LNHDA and CDR2 SQIVND come from the germline V gene (reference sequence). This CDR3 has 15 amino acids. As DNA, the CDR3 is TGTGCCAGTAGTATCCGGCAGGGGGCCAATCAGCCCCAGCATTTT. Translation: CASSIRQGANQPQHF.

The chain carries TRBV19 and TRBJ1-2, with D unclear. Germline lookup yields CDR1 LNHDA and CDR2 SQIVND (reference sequence). V dropped 5 bases and J dropped 2 bases, with 15 bases sitting between them. The CDR3 extends over 15 amino acids. DNA of the CDR3: TGTGCCAGTAGTGGCGTGACGACATTCAACTATGGCTACACCTTC. Its translation: CASSGVTTFNYGYTF. Filled out from reference TRBV19 and TRBJ1-2, the complete variable domain reads DGGITQSPKYLFRKEGQNVTLSCEQNLNHDAMYWYRQDPGQGLRLIYYSQIVNDFQKGDIAEGYSVSREKKESFPLTVTSAQKNPTAFYLCASSGVTTFNYGYTFGSGTRLTVV.

The chain employs TRBV24-1 and TRBJ2-1; 9 nucleotides match TRBD2. The CDR3 sequence is 16 residues long. V was clipped by 5 bases and J by 1 base; unmatched bases: 5. The germline V gene encodes CDR1 KGHDR and CDR2 SFDVKD. This CDR3 reads CATSGSSGESYNEQFF. In DNA, the CDR3 is TGTGCCACCAGTGGATCTAGCGGGGAATCCTACAATGAGCAGTTCTTC.

The chain links TRBV2 to TRBJ1-1, with D possibly matching TRBD1 (6 bases). Trimming stripped 7 bases from V and 10 bases from J, with 22 bases between. Germline V lookup: CDR1 SNHLY, CDR2 FYNNEI. The length of the CDR3 is 14 residues. CDR3 in DNA: TGTGCCAGCATAGAATCAGGGGCCGCAATAAGAGCTTTCTTT. This sequence encodes CASIESGAAIRAFF.

This rearrangement joins TRBV6-4 to TRBJ2-7; 10 bases line up with TRBD2. Germline V lookup: CDR1 MRHNA, CDR2 SNTAGT. The junction had 4 bases not matched to a gene; V was cut back by 8 bases and J by 3 bases. CDR3 length equals 13 residues. DNA of the CDR3: TGTGCCAGCCCGGGACTAGCGTGCTACGAGCAGTACTTC. Its translation is CASPGLACYEQYF.